The 5 T cell receptor beta chains listed next were all sequenced from one sample in a study of T cell responses to AZD1222 COVID-19 vaccine. The data were produced by immunoSEQ multiplex PCR, yet TCRdb's version contains in-frame clones alone and is incomplete. The sample includes 150,000 or so clones, roughly 90% of them seen just once. Sequences were derived from peripheral blood, sampled on day 0 of AZD1222 vaccination. The source is an adult in good health.

The J gene is TRBJ1-4, the V gene TRBV19; D is unclear. Germline CDR1 reads LNHDA; CDR2 reads SQIVND (reference sequence). The CDR3 sequence is 11 residues long. V lost 6 bases and J 7 bases, leaving 6 bases between the germline ends. CDR3 sequence: CASSLGEKLFF. DNA for the CDR3: TGTGCCAGTAGCCTAGGTGAAAAACTGTTTTTT.

J is TRBJ1-2 and V is TRBV19; the D is unclear. Trimming stripped 7 bases from V and 7 bases from J, with 13 bases between. The length of the CDR3 is 12 residues. CDR1 is LNHDA and CDR2 is SQIVND in the germline V gene (reference sequence). In nucleotides, the CDR3 is TGTGCCAGTATATGGCCGGGCGGTGGCTACACCTTC. This translates into CASIWPGGGYTF.

The chain joins TRBV3-1 (or the pseudogene TRBV3-2) to TRBJ2-3; D unclear. From germline, CDR1 is LGHDT and CDR2 YNNKEL (reference sequence). The CDR3 spans 15 residues. V gave up 1 base and J gave up 6 bases, with 14 bases separating them. The chain's CDR3 is CASSQVETPADTQYF. The CDR3 DNA reads as TGTGCCAGCAGCCAAGTCGAGACTCCAGCGGATACGCAGTATTTT.

V and J are TRBV7-2 and TRBJ2-6, with 8 bases fitting TRBD1. Germline CDR1 and CDR2: SGHTA and FQGNSA. J lost 0 bases, V lost 0 bases, and 4 bases had no gene match. The CDR3 is 18 residues long. CDR3 coding DNA: TGTGCCAGCAGCTTAGCGCAGGGGGCCCGCTCTGGGGCCAACGTCCTGACTTTC. Residues: CASSLAQGARSGANVLTF.

The V gene is TRBV27, the J gene TRBJ1-1; 7 bases fit TRBD1. The trim removed 6 bases at V and 1 base at J, leaving 8 bases unmatched. The CDR3 has 15 amino acids. Germline lookup yields CDR1 MNHEY and CDR2 SMNVEV (reference sequence). CDR3 nucleotides: TGTGCCAGCAGACTACGGACAGGAAGGAACACTGAAGCTTTCTTT. Residues: CASRLRTGRNTEAFF.